The 13 T cell receptor beta chains listed next were all sequenced from one sample in a study of post-analysis software for immune sequencing data. Study outcomes and limitations: Included in a set of a few TRBV segments more frequent in patients than controls were TRBV5-6, TRBV5-1 and TRBV20-1.

These receptors lack a known antigen. The authors incorporated unique molecular identifiers into the TCR beta cDNA libraries. One entry per CDR3 protein results from TCRdb running MiXCR on the PCR reads. The table lists some 890,000 distinct CDR3 sequences, roughly 50% of them singletons. Sequencing was performed on blood. The origin of the receptors is a girl aged 10 to 17 with multiple sclerosis.

This clonotype was detected a few times. The CDR3 region is CASSPDSVKNIQYF. The CDR3 DNA reads TGTGCCAGCAGCCCCGACAGCGTAAAAAACATTCAGTACTTC. This chain connects TRBV7-9 to TRBJ2-4; possible D gene TRBD1, 5 bases. The length of the CDR3 is 14 residues. From germline, CDR1 is SEHNR and CDR2 FQNEAQ (reference sequence). V lost 5 bases and J 4 bases, leaving 12 bases between the germline ends.

This chain joins TRBV12-3 or TRBV12-4 and TRBJ2-7; possibly TRBD2 for D (5 bases). The DNA end is a closer match to TRBJ2-5, so the J assignment may be wrong. The CDR3 spans 14 residues. The CDR3: CASSSPGNWQTQYF. The CDR3 coding sequence is TGTGCCAGCAGCAGTCCCGGGAATTGGCAGACCCAGTACTTC.

This chain links TRBV7-3 with TRBJ2-3; 11 bases map to TRBD2. V trimming: 1 base; J trimming: 1 base; junction bases outside the gene matches: 13. The CDR3 is made up of 20 amino acids. Germline assignment: CDR1 SGHTA and CDR2 FQGTGA. The DNA for the CDR3 is TGTGCCAGCAGCTTAAGGGGACTAGCGGAAGTATCCCTTGGCACAGATACGCAGTATTTT. It translates to CASSLRGLAEVSLGTDTQYF.

The J gene is TRBJ2-5, the V gene TRBV12-3 or TRBV12-4; possibly TRBD2 for D (6 bases). This CDR3 is built from 14 residues. Trimming removed 6 bases at V and 2 bases at J, with 13 bases between. DNA for the CDR3: TGTGCCAGCAGGAGAGGGACTTCGCAAGAGACCCAGTACTTC. Protein: CASRRGTSQETQYF.

The V call is TRBV12-3 or TRBV12-4, the J call TRBJ1-1; D is perhaps TRBD1 (5 bases). Trimming cost V 7 bases and J 0 bases, with 9 bases left between them. This CDR3 comprises 13 residues. CDR3 nucleotide sequence: TGTGCCAGCATTCAGGGAATGAACACTGAAGCTTTCTTT. Its translation: CASIQGMNTEAFF.

The V gene is TRBV5-6, the J gene TRBJ2-5; D unresolved. V lost 0 bases to trimming and J lost 5 bases, with 11 bases between them. This CDR3 spans 14 amino acids. Germline V gene sequence: CDR1 SGHDT, CDR2 YYEEEE. The CDR3 reads CASSLVGSGETQYF. CDR3 DNA: TGTGCCAGCAGCTTGGTAGGGTCTGGGGAGACCCAGTACTTC.

This clonotype was picked up a small number of times. The chain has TRBV4-2 and TRBJ2-1; tentatively, D is TRBD1 (5 bases). Germline V lookup: CDR1 LGHNA, CDR2 YNFKEQ. The V gene lost 0 bases and the J gene lost 1 base, with 10 bases spanning the gap. The CDR3 contains 16 residues. The CDR3 is CASSQDPGKSYNEQFF. CDR3 sequence (DNA): TGTGCCAGCAGCCAAGATCCAGGGAAGTCCTACAATGAGCAGTTCTTC.

Only one count was recorded for this clonotype. Relative to the germline gene, one junction end is altered; a read error may explain this. The chain recombines TRBV9 with TRBJ2-1; TRBD1 agrees at 7 bases. This CDR3 has 13 residues. Germline-derived CDR1 and CDR2 are SGDLS and YYNGEE. The CDR3 sequence is CASGVSTGNEQFF. CDR3 bases: TGTGCCAGCGGCGTCTCGACAGGGAATGAGCAGTTCTTC.

V is TRBV5-1 and J is TRBJ2-7; D may be TRBD1 (6 bases). V dropped 3 bases and J dropped 3 bases, with 22 bases sitting between them. The CDR3 length is 17 residues. Germline V gene data show CDR1 as SGHRS and CDR2 as YFSETQ. This chain's CDR3 is CASSSRYDRRQVYEQYF. The CDR3 coding sequence is TGCGCCAGCAGCTCCAGATATGACAGGCGGCAGGTCTACGAGCAGTACTTC.

This clonotype was detected once. The V and J genes are TRBV14 and TRBJ2-1; D gene ambiguous. The V end lost 3 bases, the J end lost 7 bases, and 10 bases lay between the germline ends. The CDR3 is 13 amino acids. CDR1 is SGHDN and CDR2 is FVKESK in the germline V gene. CDR3 sequence (DNA): TGTGCCAGCAGCCACCCCTGGGGTAATGAGCAGTTCTTC. This codes for CASSHPWGNEQFF.

CDR3 in amino acids: CASSTGPLKNIQYF. The CDR3 bases are TGCGCCAGCAGCACGGGACCGCTGAAAAACATTCAGTACTTC. The chain uses TRBV5-1 and TRBJ2-4; D possibly matches TRBD1 or TRBD2 (5 bases each). Between the trimmed V and J ends, which lost 4 bases and 4 bases, there was a span of 12 bases. The germline V gene encodes CDR1 SGHRS and CDR2 YFSETQ. This CDR3 spans 14 amino acids.

The CDR3 sequence is CASSTHRDPGATQYF. CDR3 in DNA: TGCGCCAGCAGCACGCACCGGGACCCAGGGGCGACCCAGTACTTC. V and J are TRBV5-1 and TRBJ2-5; D is perhaps TRBD1 (6 bases). The CDR3 is 15 residues long. Germline CDR1 SGHRS, CDR2 YFSETQ. The germline V and J ends were trimmed by 4 bases and 7 bases, with 20 bases remaining between them.

This CDR3 reads CSARDHYLEQFF. CDR3 DNA: TGCAGTGCTAGAGATCATTACCTAGAGCAGTTCTTC. This sequence joins TRBV20-1 and TRBJ2-1; D gene unclear. The ends were cut back, 0 bases at V and 10 bases at J, with 10 bases in the middle. Germline CDR1 reads DFQATT; CDR2 reads SNEGSKA (reference sequence). The length of the CDR3 is 12 residues.